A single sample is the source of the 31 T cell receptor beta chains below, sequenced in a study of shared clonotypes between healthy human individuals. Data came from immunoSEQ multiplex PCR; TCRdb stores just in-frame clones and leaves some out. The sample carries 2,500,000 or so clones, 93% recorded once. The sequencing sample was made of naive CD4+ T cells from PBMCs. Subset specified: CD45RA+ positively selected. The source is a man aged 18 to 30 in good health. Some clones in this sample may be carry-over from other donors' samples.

The CDR3 coding sequence is TGTGCCAGCAGCGTAGCTACACTCAGCAACAATGAGCAGTTCTTC. Encoded protein: CASSVATLSNNEQFF. The rearrangement links TRBV9 to TRBJ2-1, with unresolved D. The CDR3 has 15 amino acids. V shed 0 bases and J shed 5 bases, with 12 bases lying between them. Germline lookup yields CDR1 SGDLS and CDR2 YYNGEE.

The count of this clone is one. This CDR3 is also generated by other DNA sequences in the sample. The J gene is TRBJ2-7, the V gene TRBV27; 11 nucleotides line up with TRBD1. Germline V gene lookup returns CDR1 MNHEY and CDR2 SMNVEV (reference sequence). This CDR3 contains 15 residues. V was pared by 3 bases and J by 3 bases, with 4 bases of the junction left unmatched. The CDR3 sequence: CASSFLGTGGYEQYF. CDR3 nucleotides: TGTGCCAGCAGTTTTCTCGGGACAGGGGGCTACGAGCAGTACTTC.

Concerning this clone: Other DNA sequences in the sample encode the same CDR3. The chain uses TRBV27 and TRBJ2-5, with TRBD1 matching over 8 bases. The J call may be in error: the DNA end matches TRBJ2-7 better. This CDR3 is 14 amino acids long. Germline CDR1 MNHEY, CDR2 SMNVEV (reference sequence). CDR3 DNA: TGTGCCAGCAGTCACGGACAGGGAAGCTACGAGCAGTACTTC. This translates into CASSHGQGSYEQYF.

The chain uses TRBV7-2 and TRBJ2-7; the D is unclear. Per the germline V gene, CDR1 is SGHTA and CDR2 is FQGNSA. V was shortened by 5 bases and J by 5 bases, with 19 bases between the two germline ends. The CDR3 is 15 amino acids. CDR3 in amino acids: CASSPQPGPNHEQYF. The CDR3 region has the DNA TGTGCCAGCAGCCCCCAACCGGGCCCCAACCACGAGCAGTACTTC. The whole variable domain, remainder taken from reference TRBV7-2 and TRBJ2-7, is GAGVSQSPSNKVTEKGKDVELRCDPISGHTALYWYRQSLGQGLEFLIYFQGNSAPDKSGLPSDRFSAERTGGSVSTLTIQRTQQEDSAVYLCASSPQPGPNHEQYFGPGTRLTVT.

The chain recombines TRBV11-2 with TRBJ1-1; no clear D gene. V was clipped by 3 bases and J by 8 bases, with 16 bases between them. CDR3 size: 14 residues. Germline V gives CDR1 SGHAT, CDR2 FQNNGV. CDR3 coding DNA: TGTGCCAGCAGCTTCGGTAGCCCGGGAGAAGAAGCTTTCTTT. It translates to CASSFGSPGEEAFF. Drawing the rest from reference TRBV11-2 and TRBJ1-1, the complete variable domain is EAGVAQSPRYKIIEKRQSVAFWCNPISGHATLYWYQQILGQGPKLLIQFQNNGVVDDSQLPKDRFSAERLKGVDSTLKIQPAKLEDSAVYLCASSFGSPGEEAFFGQGTRLTVV.

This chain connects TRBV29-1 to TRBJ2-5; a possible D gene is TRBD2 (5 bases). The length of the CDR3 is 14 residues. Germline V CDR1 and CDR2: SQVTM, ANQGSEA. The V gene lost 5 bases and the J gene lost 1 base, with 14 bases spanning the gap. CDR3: CSVYSRAVQETQYF. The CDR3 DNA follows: TGCAGCGTTTACAGTAGAGCGGTCCAAGAGACCCAGTACTTC.

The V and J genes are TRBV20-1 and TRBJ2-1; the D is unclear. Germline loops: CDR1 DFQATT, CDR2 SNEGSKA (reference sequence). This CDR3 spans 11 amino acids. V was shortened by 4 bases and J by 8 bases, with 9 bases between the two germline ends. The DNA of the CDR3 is TGCAGTGCTACCAAAGTGGATGAGCAGTTCTTC. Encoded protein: CSATKVDEQFF.

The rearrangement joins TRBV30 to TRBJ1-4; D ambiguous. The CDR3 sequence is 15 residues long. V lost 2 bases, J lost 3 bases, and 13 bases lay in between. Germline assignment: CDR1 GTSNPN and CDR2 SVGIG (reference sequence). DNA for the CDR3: TGTGCCTGGAGTATGGTGACAATCCCTAATGAAAAACTGTTTTTT. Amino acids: CAWSMVTIPNEKLFF. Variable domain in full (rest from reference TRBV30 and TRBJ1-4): SQTIHQWPATLVQPVGSPLSLECTVEGTSNPNLYWYRQAAGRGLQLLFYSVGIGQISSEVPQNLSASRPQDRQFILSSKKLLLSDSGFYLCAWSMVTIPNEKLFFGSGTQLSVL.

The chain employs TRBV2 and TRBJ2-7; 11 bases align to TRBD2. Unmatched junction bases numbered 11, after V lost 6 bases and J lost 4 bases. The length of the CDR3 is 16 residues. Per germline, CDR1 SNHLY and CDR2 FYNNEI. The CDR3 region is CASSFHSGRAFYEQYF. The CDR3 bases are TGTGCCAGCAGCTTCCATAGCGGGAGGGCCTTTTACGAGCAGTACTTC.

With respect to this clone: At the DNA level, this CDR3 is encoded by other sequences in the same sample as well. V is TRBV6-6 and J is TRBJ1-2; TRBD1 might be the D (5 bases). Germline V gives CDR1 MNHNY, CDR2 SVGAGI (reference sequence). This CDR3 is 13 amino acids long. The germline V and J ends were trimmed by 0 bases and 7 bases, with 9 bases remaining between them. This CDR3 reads CASSYSRGAGYTF. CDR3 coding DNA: TGTGCCAGCAGTTACTCGAGAGGGGCTGGCTACACCTTC.

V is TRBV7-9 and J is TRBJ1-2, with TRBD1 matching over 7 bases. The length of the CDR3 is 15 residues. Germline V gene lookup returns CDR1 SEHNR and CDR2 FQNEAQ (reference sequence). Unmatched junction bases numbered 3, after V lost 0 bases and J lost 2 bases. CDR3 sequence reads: CASSLATQGNYGYTF. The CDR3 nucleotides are TGTGCCAGCAGCTTAGCCACACAGGGGAACTATGGCTACACCTTC.

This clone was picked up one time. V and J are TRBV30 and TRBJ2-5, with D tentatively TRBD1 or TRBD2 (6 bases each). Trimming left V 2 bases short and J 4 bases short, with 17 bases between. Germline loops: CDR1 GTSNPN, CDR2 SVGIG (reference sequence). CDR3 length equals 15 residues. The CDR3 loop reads CAWSPHRAGRETQYF. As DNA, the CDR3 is TGTGCCTGGAGTCCTCACAGGGCGGGAAGAGAGACCCAGTACTTC.

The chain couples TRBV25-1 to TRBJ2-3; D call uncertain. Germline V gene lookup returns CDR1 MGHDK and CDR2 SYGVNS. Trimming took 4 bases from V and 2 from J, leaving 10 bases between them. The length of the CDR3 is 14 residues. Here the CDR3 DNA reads TGTGCCAGCAGTGCTTCCCCCTTCACAGATACGCAGTATTTT. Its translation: CASSASPFTDTQYF.

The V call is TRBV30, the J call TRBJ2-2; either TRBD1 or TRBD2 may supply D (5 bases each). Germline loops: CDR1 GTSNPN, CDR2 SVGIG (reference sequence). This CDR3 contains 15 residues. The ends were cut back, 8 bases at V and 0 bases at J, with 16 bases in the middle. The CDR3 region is CARTLGTANTGELFF. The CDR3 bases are TGTGCCCGAACTCTTGGGACGGCGAACACCGGGGAGCTGTTTTTT. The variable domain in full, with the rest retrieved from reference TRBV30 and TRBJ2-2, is SQTIHQWPATLVQPVGSPLSLECTVEGTSNPNLYWYRQAAGRGLQLLFYSVGIGQISSEVPQNLSASRPQDRQFILSSKKLLLSDSGFYLCARTLGTANTGELFFGEGSRLTVL.

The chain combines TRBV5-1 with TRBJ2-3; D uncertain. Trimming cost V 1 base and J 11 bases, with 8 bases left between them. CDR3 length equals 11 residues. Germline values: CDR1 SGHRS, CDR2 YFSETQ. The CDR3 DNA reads TGCGCCAGCAGCTTGCCACCGGTGCAGTATTTT. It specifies CASSLPPVQYF.

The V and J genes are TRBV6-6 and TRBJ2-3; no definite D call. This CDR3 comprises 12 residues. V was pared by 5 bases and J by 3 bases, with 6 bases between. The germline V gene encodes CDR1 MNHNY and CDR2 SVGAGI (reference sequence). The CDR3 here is CASSPGTDTQYF. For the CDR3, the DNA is TGTGCCAGCAGTCCAGGAACAGATACGCAGTATTTT.

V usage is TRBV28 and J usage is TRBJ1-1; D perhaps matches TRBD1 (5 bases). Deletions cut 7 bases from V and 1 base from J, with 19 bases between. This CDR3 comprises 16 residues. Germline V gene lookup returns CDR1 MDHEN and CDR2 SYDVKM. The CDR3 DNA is TGTGCCAGCACTCTGGGAGGGGCAGGGTCGAACACTGAAGCTTTCTTT. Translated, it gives CASTLGGAGSNTEAFF. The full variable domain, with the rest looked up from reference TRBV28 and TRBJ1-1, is DVKVTQSSRYLVKRTGEKVFLECVQDMDHENMFWYRQDPGLGLRLIYFSYDVKMKEKGDIPEGYSVSREKKERFSLILESASTNQTSMYLCASTLGGAGSNTEAFFGQGTRLTVV.

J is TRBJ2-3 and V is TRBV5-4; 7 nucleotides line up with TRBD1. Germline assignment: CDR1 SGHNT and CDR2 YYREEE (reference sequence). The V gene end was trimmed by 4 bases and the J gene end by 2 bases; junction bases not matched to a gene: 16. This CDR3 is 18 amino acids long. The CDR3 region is CASSPKTGSFPHTDTQYF. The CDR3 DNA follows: TGTGCCAGCAGCCCGAAGACAGGGTCTTTCCCGCACACAGATACGCAGTATTTT. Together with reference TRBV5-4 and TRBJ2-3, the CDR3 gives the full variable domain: ETGVTQSPTHLIKTRGQQVTLRCSSQSGHNTVSWYQQALGQGPQFIFQYYREEENGRGNFPPRFSGLQFPNYSSELNVNALELDDSALYLCASSPKTGSFPHTDTQYFGPGTRLTVL.

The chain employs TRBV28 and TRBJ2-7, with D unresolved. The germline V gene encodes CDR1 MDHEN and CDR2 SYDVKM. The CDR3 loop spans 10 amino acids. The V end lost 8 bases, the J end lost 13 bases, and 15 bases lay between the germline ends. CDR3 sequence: CASGYPPQYF. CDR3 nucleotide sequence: TGTGCCAGCGGGTATCCCCCCCAATACTTC.

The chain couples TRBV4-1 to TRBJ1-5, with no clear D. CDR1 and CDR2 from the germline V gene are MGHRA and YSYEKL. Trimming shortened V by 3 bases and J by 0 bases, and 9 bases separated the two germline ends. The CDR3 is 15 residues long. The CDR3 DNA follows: TGCGCCAGCAGCCATGCGGGGATTAGCAATCAGCCCCAGCATTTT. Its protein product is CASSHAGISNQPQHF.

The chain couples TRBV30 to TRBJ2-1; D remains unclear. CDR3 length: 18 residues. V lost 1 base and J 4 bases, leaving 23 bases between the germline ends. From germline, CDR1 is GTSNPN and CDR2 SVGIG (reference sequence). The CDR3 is CAWSATIIPTTGYNEQFF. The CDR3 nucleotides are TGTGCCTGGAGTGCCACTATCATACCTACGACCGGGTACAATGAGCAGTTCTTC.

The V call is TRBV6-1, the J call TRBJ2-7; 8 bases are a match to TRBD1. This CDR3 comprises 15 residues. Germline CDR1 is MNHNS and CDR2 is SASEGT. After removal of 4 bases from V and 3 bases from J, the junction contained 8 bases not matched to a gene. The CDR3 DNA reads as TGTGCCAGCAGTGCCCGGACAGGGTACGGCTACGAGCAGTACTTC. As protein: CASSARTGYGYEQYF.

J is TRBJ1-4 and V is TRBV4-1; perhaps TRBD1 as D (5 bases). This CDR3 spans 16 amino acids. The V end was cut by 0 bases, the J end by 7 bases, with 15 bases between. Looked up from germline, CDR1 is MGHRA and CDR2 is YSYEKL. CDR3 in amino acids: CASSQDQRGTGEKLFF. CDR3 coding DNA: TGCGCCAGCAGCCAAGATCAACGGGGGACGGGTGAAAAACTGTTTTTT.

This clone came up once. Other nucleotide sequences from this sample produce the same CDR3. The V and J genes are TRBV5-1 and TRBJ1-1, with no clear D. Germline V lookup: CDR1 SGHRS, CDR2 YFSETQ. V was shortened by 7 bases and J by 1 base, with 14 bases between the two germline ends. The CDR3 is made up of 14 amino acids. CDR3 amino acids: CASSITSGNTEAFF. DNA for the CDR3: TGCGCCAGCTCTATCACATCGGGGAACACTGAAGCTTTCTTT.

CDR3 DNA sequence: TGTGCCAGCAACTCAGATCTGAACACTGAAGCTTTCTTT. It is translated as CASNSDLNTEAFF. The chain joins TRBV2 to TRBJ1-1; D remains ambiguous. This CDR3 has 13 residues. Germline CDR1 and CDR2: SNHLY and FYNNEI. V gave up 7 bases and J gave up 0 bases, with 9 bases separating them.

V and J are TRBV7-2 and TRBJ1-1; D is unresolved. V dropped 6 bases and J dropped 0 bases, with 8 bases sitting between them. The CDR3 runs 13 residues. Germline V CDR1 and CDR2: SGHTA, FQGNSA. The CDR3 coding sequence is TGTGCCAGCAGACGGGGTATGAACACTGAAGCTTTCTTT. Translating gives CASRRGMNTEAFF. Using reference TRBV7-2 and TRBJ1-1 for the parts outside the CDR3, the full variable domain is GAGVSQSPSNKVTEKGKDVELRCDPISGHTALYWYRQSLGQGLEFLIYFQGNSAPDKSGLPSDRFSAERTGGSVSTLTIQRTQQEDSAVYLCASRRGMNTEAFFGQGTRLTVV.

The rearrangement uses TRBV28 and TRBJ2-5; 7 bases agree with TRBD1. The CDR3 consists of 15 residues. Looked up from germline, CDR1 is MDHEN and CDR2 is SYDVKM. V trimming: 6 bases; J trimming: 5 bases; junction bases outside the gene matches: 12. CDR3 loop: CASRLRGQPGETQYF. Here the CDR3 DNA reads TGTGCCAGCAGACTGAGGGGACAGCCGGGGGAGACCCAGTACTTC.

CDR3 loop: CASTTGGGPSTYEQYF. CDR3 DNA sequence: TGTGCCAGCACCACCGGGGGGGGGCCCTCTACCTACGAGCAGTACTTC. The V call is TRBV28, the J call TRBJ2-7, with 8 bases identical to TRBD2. Germline CDR1 is MDHEN and CDR2 is SYDVKM. Trimming took 7 bases from V and 2 from J; bases not matched to a gene: 13. This CDR3 is built from 16 residues.

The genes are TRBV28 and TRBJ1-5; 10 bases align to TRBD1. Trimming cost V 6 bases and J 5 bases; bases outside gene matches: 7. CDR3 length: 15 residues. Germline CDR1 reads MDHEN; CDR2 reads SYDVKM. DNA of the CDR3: TGTGCCAGCAGGCCACGGGACAGGGGATATCAGCCCCAGCATTTT. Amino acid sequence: CASRPRDRGYQPQHF. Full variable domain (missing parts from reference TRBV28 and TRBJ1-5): DVKVTQSSRYLVKRTGEKVFLECVQDMDHENMFWYRQDPGLGLRLIYFSYDVKMKEKGDIPEGYSVSREKKERFSLILESASTNQTSMYLCASRPRDRGYQPQHFGDGTRLSIL.

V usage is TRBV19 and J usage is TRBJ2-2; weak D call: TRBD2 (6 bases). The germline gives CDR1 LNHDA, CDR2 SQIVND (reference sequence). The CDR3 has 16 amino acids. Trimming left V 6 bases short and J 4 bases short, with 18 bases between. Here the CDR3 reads CASRKNGGLTTGELFF. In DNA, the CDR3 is TGTGCCAGTAGAAAAAACGGGGGACTTACCACCGGGGAGCTGTTTTTT.

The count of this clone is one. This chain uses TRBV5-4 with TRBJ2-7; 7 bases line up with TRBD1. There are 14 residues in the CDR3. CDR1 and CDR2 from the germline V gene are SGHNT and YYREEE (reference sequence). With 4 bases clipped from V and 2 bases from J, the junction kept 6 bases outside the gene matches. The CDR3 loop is CASSRRDSPYEQYF. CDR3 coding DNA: TGTGCCAGCAGCCGCCGGGACAGCCCCTACGAGCAGTACTTC.